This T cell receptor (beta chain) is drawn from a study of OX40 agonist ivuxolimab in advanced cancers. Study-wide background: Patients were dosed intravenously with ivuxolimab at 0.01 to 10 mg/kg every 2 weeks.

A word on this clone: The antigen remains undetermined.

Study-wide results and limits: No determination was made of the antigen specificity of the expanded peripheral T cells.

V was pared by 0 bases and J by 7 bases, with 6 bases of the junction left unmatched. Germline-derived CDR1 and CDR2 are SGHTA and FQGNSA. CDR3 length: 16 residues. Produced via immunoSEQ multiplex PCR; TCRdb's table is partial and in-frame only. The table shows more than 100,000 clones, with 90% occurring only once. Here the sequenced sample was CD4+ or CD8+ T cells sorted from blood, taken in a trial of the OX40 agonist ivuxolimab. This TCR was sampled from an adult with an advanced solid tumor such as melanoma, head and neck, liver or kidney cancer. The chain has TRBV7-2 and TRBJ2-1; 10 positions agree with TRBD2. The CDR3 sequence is CASSLALLAGANEQFF. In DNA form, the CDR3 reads TGTGCCAGCAGCTTAGCTCTCCTAGCGGGAGCAAATGAGCAGTTCTTC.